This T cell receptor beta chain appears in the sequencing data of a study of blood T cell repertoires in COVID-19. The CDR3 runs 21 residues. The method was immunoSEQ multiplex PCR; TCRdb's version includes in-frame clones alone and lacks a portion of them. Among roughly 150,000 clones, approximately 92% were seen once, and the ten largest hold about 15%. This clonotype originated in a woman in her thirties or forties with acute or convalescent COVID-19. The chain combines TRBV21-1 with TRBJ2-2; the table names TRBD2, a call not compared with the DNA. TRBV21-1 is noted as a pseudogene. Input material: peripheral blood. The CDR3 DNA reads TGTGCCAGCAGCAAAGAATCTGAGGGCCCCAAGGCGGGAGGGGTCACCGGGGAGCTGTTTTTT. This gives the protein CASSKESEGPKAGGVTGELFF.